The entry below describes one T cell receptor (beta chain). This receptor's antigen is unknown. No base qualities exist here, and no much larger clone lies one base off it. CDR1 and CDR2 are read off the germline V gene as SNHLY and FYNNEI. The cysteine opens and the phenylalanine closes a CDR3 of 14 amino acids. This entry keeps only the CDR3 DNA: 42 bases, framed from base 1. The germline V and J ends show losses of 5 bases and 2 bases respectively, and no gene match explains 3 bases of the junction. The receptor library was made with the immunoSEQ multiplex PCR assay. An external provider performed TCRbeta CDR3 sequencing as a commercial service. Per the original workflow: Productive nucleotide sequences and amino acid sequences obtained through in silico translation were used in the analyses. Diversity was measured as Renyi entropy over a range of alpha values, and the median of 200 repeated subsamples was taken to equalise sample size. Pairwise repertoire distance was calculated as one minus the Chao-modified Jaccard index, correcting for under-sampling, and used for clustering. Frequency-weighted overlap with synovial clonotypes was calculated across 200 sample sizes, using 200 draws without replacement for each, and the value reported was the one at the size of the smaller sample. The clones in this table, taken by TCRdb from immuneACCESS, are in-frame only. Not every clone is retained; where verified, under half of the shortfall comes from an unresolved V gene, and the cause of the rest is unknown. V and J calls plus clone size are reproduced from that table; the DNA served to infer D and trimming. This sample is represented by tens of thousands of clones; roughly 96% of them were singletons. The ten largest clones add up to approximately 0.19% of the sample.

The sample originates from a study of circulating and synovial CD4+ cells in juvenile arthritis (dated by TCRdb to between 2012 and 2015). About the investigation overall: TCRbeta CDR3 repertoires of circulating HLA-DR+ CD4 T cells, bulk blood CD4 T cells and synovial CD4 T cells were compared within each patient. The goal of repertoire sequencing was to confirm that a circulating synovial-like CD4 T cell subset was enriched in synovial clonotypes. The investigation overall reported the following: Because T cell genome counts in CPL samples and bulk blood CD4 samples differed by at least an order of magnitude, sample-size effects were addressed. Compared with bulk blood CD4 repertoires, both the synovial and the circulating pathogenic-like lymphocyte repertoires were less diverse, and some CPL samples were as oligoclonal as synovium. Circulating pathogenic-like lymphocytes clustered with synovial T cells and shared a substantially higher fraction of CDR3 sequences with synovium than bulk blood. Because overlap with synovium rose as sequencing depth increased, the measured fractions of shared clonotypes likely underestimated the overlap of the full repertoire. No difference between circulating pathogenic-like lymphocytes and bulk blood T cells was detected by traditional Vbeta family usage analysis.

The sequenced samples came from patients who had active juvenile idiopathic arthritis. Cells were sorted right after thawing, and dead cells were excluded with Live/Dead Fixable Near-IR Stain. This TCR was sampled from a human donor with juvenile idiopathic arthritis. The sequencing input was CD4+ T cells from blood. Recombination joined TRBV2 with TRBJ2-1, with 7 middle bases fitting TRBD2. The nucleotide sequence is given as TGTGCCAGCAGTTTAGCGGGCCCCTACAATGAGCAGTTCTTC. Its product reads: CASSLAGPYNEQFF.